This is a list of T cell receptor beta chains from one sample in a study of T-cell memory formation after mild COVID-19. TCRdb itself ran the 5' RACE reads through MiXCR, one entry per CDR3 protein. The repertoire holds roughly 400,000 distinct CDR3 sequences, 20% to 25% seen once, with roughly 9.7% in the top ten. The sequencing sample was made of PBMCs or a T cell subset sorted from them (not recorded which). All receptors derive from an adult woman who had mild COVID-19 (a few samples of this study predate the infection). Cell type and time point are not known. Both conserved end residues are part of each CDR3. The D gene is left open where the match is weak. Clone sizes are given selectively: once, few, many, or a class where the clone is expanded.

V gene: TRBV5-1; D gene: NA; clone size: few; J gene: TRBJ2-7; CDR3 DNA: TGCGCCAGCAGCTTTTCTAGCGTTTACGAGCAGTACTTC; CDR3 protein: CASSFSSVYEQYF
V gene: TRBV7-3; D gene: TRBD1; clone size: few; J gene: TRBJ2-3; CDR3 DNA: TGTGCCAGCAGCTTAGAGGGGGCGAGACTAGATACGCAGTATTTT; CDR3 protein: CASSLEGARLDTQYF
V gene: TRBV11-2; D gene: TRBD2; clone size: NA; J gene: TRBJ2-3; CDR3 DNA: TGTGCCAGCAGCTTAGACCACTGGCGGGGGTACGCTAGCACAGATACGCAGTATTTT; CDR3 protein: CASSLDHWRGYASTDTQYF
V gene: TRBV5-1; D gene: TRBD1; clone size: NA; J gene: TRBJ1-4; CDR3 DNA: TGCGCCAGCAGCTTGACAGGGGCAACTAATGAAAAACTGTTTTTT; CDR3 protein: CASSLTGATNEKLFF
V gene: TRBV6-2/TRBV6-3; D gene: TRBD2; clone size: once; J gene: TRBJ2-1; CDR3 DNA: TGTGCCAGCAGAGGACTAGCGGACGAGCAGTTCTTC; CDR3 protein: CASRGLADEQFF
V gene: TRBV6-5; D gene: NA; clone size: NA; J gene: TRBJ1-2; CDR3 DNA: TGTGCCAGCAGTTACGGTGGCAGGGGAGGTTCGGATGGCTACACCTTC; CDR3 protein: CASSYGGRGGSDGYTF
V gene: TRBV7-3; D gene: TRBD1; clone size: NA; J gene: TRBJ2-3; CDR3 DNA: TGTGCCAGCAGCTTAAGCAGGGGGCTCGATACGCAGTATTTT; CDR3 protein: CASSLSRGLDTQYF
V gene: TRBV6-5; D gene: NA; clone size: NA; J gene: TRBJ2-3; CDR3 DNA: TGTGCCAGCAGTTACTCGGCGAGGGGGAAGACGACAGATACGCAGTATTTT; CDR3 protein: CASSYSARGKTTDTQYF
V gene: TRBV9; D gene: NA; clone size: NA; J gene: TRBJ1-2; CDR3 DNA: TGTGCCAGCAGCGTAGGGGGATTGCGCGGCTACACCTTC; CDR3 protein: CASSVGGLRGYTF
V gene: TRBV9; D gene: NA; clone size: NA; J gene: TRBJ2-7; CDR3 DNA: TGTGCCAGCAGCGTAGGCGGGGGCAGGGGCTACGAGCAGTACTTC; CDR3 protein: CASSVGGGRGYEQYF
V gene: TRBV12-3/TRBV12-4; D gene: TRBD1; clone size: few; J gene: TRBJ1-1; CDR3 DNA: TGTGCCAGCAGTTTTGCAGGGGGCAGCACTGAAGCTTTCTTT; CDR3 protein: CASSFAGGSTEAFF
V gene: TRBV9; D gene: TRBD1; clone size: few; J gene: TRBJ2-3; CDR3 DNA: TGTGCCAGCAGCGGACAGGGGGTCACAGATACGCAGTATTTT; CDR3 protein: CASSGQGVTDTQYF
V gene: TRBV5-1; D gene: NA; clone size: NA; J gene: TRBJ2-7; CDR3 DNA: TGCGCCAGCAGCTTGGGTAGACAGTCCTTGGGCTACGAGCAGTACTTC; CDR3 protein: CASSLGRQSLGYEQYF
V gene: TRBV7-9; D gene: TRBD1; clone size: NA; J gene: TRBJ2-7; CDR3 DNA: TGTGCCTCACAGGGGGTGGCCTACGAGCAGTACTTC; CDR3 protein: CASQGVAYEQYF
V gene: TRBV19; D gene: NA; clone size: NA; J gene: TRBJ1-5; CDR3 DNA: TGTGCCAGTAGTGGTCTAGATCAGCCCCAGCATTTT; CDR3 protein: CASSGLDQPQHF
V gene: TRBV5-1; D gene: NA; clone size: few; J gene: TRBJ1-3; CDR3 DNA: TGCGCCAGCAGCTTGGACGGATCTGGAAACACCATATATTTT; CDR3 protein: CASSLDGSGNTIYF
V gene: TRBV6-2/TRBV6-3; D gene: NA; clone size: NA; J gene: TRBJ1-2; CDR3 DNA: TGTGCCAGCAGTTACGGGCGGGGCAACTATGGCTACACCTTC; CDR3 protein: CASSYGRGNYGYTF
V gene: TRBV19; D gene: NA; clone size: few; J gene: TRBJ1-1; CDR3 DNA: TGTGCCAGTAGTATCCCGGGAAACACTGAAGCTTTCTTT; CDR3 protein: CASSIPGNTEAFF
V gene: TRBV20-1; D gene: TRBD2; clone size: many; J gene: TRBJ2-3; CDR3 DNA: TGCAGTGCTAGAGATGATCTAGCGGGAGAGTCAGATACGCAGTATTTT; CDR3 protein: CSARDDLAGESDTQYF
V gene: TRBV6-2/TRBV6-3; D gene: TRBD1; clone size: NA; J gene: TRBJ2-2; CDR3 DNA: TGTGCCAGCGACAGGGGAAAAACCGGGGAGCTGTTTTTT; CDR3 protein: CASDRGKTGELFF
V gene: TRBV12-3/TRBV12-4; D gene: NA; clone size: NA; J gene: TRBJ2-3; CDR3 DNA: TGTGCCAGCAGTTTCGCGGCGGGTCCCACAGATACGCAGTATTTT; CDR3 protein: CASSFAAGPTDTQYF
V gene: TRBV7-7; D gene: TRBD2; clone size: NA; J gene: TRBJ2-5; CDR3 DNA: TGTGCCAGCAGCCCCGGACTAGCGGGGGGGTACCAAGAGACCCAGTACTTC; CDR3 protein: CASSPGLAGGYQETQYF
V gene: TRBV12-3/TRBV12-4; D gene: TRBD2; clone size: NA; J gene: TRBJ2-1; CDR3 DNA: TGTGCCAGCAGTTCCGGACTAGCGGGATTGAATGAGCAGTTCTTC; CDR3 protein: CASSSGLAGLNEQFF
V gene: TRBV24-1; D gene: NA; clone size: NA; J gene: TRBJ2-3; CDR3 DNA: TGTGCCACCAGTGATGTAAATACGCAGTATTTT; CDR3 protein: CATSDVNTQYF
V gene: TRBV6-5; D gene: NA; clone size: few; J gene: TRBJ1-2; CDR3 DNA: TGTGCCAGCAGTGCCGGGGCCCTTTTGTACACCTTC; CDR3 protein: CASSAGALLYTF
V gene: TRBV7-6; D gene: NA; clone size: once; J gene: TRBJ2-3; CDR3 DNA: TGTGCCACCGCAGGGCAACATACGCAGTATTTT; CDR3 protein: CATAGQHTQYF
V gene: TRBV27; D gene: NA; clone size: few; J gene: TRBJ2-5; CDR3 DNA: TGTGCCAGCACTTCTCAGGTAGCCTTGGAGACCCAGTACTTC; CDR3 protein: CASTSQVALETQYF